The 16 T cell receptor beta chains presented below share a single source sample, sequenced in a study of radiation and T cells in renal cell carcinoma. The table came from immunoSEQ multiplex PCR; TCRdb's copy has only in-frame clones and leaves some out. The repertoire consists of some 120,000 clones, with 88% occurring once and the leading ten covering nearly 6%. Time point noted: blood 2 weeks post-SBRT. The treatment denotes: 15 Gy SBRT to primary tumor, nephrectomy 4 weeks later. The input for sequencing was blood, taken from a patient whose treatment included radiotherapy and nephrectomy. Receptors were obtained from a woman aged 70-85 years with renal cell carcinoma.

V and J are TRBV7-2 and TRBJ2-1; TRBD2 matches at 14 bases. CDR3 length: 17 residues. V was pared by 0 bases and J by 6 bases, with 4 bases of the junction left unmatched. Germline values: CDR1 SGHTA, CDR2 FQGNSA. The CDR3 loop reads CASSLATSGGAFNEQFF. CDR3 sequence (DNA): TGTGCCAGCAGCTTAGCGACTAGCGGGGGGGCCTTCAATGAGCAGTTCTTC.

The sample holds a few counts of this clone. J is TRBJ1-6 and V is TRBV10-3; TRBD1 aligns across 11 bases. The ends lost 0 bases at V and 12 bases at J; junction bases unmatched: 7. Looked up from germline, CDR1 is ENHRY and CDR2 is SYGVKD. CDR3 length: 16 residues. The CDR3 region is CAISESPGTGGEPLHF. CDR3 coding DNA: TGTGCCATCAGTGAGTCCCCCGGGACAGGGGGAGAACCCCTCCACTTT.

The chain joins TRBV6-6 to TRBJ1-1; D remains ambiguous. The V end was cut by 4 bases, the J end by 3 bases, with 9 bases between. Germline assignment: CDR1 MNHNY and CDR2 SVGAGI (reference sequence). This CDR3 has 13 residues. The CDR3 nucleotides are TGTGCCAGCAGTTTTTTCCGGGACACTGAAGCTTTCTTT. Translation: CASSFFRDTEAFF.

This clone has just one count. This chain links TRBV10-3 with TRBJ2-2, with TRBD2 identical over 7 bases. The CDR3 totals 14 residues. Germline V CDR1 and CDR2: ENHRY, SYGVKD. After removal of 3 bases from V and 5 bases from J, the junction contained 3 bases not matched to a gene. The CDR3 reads CAISDSSGTGELFF. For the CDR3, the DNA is TGTGCCATCAGTGACTCTAGCGGAACCGGGGAGCTGTTTTTT.

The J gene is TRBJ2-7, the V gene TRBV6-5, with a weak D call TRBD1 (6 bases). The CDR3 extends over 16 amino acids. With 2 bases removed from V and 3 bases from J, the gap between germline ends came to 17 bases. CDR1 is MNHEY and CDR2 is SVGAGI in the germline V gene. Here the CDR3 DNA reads TGTGCCAGCAGTTACCTCAGACTGGGGACATTCTACGAGCAGTACTTC. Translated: CASSYLRLGTFYEQYF.

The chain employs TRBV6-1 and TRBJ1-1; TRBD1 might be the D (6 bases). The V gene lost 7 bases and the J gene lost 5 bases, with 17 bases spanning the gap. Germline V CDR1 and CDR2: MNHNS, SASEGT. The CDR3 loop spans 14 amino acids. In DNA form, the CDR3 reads TGTGCCAGCATGATTTCAGGGGCGGGTACTGAAGCTTTCTTT. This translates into CASMISGAGTEAFF.

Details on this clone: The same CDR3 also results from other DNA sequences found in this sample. The CDR3: CASSLGGYGYTF. CDR3 bases: TGTGCCAGCAGTTTAGGAGGCTATGGCTACACCTTC. The J gene is TRBJ1-2, the V gene TRBV28; the D is unclear. The germline gives CDR1 MDHEN, CDR2 SYDVKM. V dropped 2 bases and J dropped 4 bases, with 5 bases sitting between them. The CDR3 covers 12 residues.

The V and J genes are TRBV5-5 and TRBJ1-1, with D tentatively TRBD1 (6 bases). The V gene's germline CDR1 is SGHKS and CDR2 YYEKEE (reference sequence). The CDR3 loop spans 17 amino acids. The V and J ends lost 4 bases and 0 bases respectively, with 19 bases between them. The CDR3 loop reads CASSPTLTGTMNTEAFF. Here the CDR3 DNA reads TGTGCCAGCAGCCCGACATTGACAGGTACCATGAACACTGAAGCTTTCTTT. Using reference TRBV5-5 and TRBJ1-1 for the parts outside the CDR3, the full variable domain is DAGVTQSPTHLIKTRGQQVTLRCSPISGHKSVSWYQQVLGQGPQFIFQYYEKEERGRGNFPDRFSARQFPNYSSELNVNALLLGDSALYLCASSPTLTGTMNTEAFFGQGTRLTVV.

The CDR3 DNA follows: TGTGCCAGTAGTATAGATTCAGGGACTACTCAGCCCCAGCATTTT. This encodes CASSIDSGTTQPQHF. V and J are TRBV19 and TRBJ1-5, with D perhaps matching TRBD1 (5 bases). Germline CDR1 LNHDA, CDR2 SQIVND (reference sequence). V was shortened by 0 bases and J by 6 bases, with 12 bases between the two germline ends. The CDR3 contains 15 residues.

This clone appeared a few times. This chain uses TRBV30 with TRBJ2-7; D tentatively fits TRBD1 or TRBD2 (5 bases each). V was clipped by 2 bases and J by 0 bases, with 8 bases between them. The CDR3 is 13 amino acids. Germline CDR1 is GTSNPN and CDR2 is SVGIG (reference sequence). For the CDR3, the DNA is TGTGCCTGGAGTCTGGGGGTCTCCTACGAGCAGTACTTC. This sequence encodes CAWSLGVSYEQYF.

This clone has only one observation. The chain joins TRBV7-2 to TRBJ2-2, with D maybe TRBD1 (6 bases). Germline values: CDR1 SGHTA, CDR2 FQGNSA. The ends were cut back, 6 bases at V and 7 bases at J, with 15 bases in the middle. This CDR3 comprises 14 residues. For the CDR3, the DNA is TGTGCCAGCAGTCCACAGGGAGAGCTCGGGGAGCTGTTTTTT. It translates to CASSPQGELGELFF. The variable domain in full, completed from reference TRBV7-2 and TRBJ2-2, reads GAGVSQSPSNKVTEKGKDVELRCDPISGHTALYWYRQSLGQGLEFLIYFQGNSAPDKSGLPSDRFSAERTGGSVSTLTIQRTQQEDSAVYLCASSPQGELGELFFGEGSRLTVL.

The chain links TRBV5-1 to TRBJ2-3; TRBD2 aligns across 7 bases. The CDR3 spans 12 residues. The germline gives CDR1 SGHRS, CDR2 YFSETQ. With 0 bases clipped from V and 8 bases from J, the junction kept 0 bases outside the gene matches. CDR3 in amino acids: CASSLAGGTQYF. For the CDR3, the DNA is TGCGCCAGCAGCTTGGCGGGGGGTACGCAGTATTTT.

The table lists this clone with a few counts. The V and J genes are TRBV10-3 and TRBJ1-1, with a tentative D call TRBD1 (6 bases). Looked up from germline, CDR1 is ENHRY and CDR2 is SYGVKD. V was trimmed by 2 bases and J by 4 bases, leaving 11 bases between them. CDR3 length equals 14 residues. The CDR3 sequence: CAISEDRLSTEAFF. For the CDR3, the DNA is TGTGCCATCAGTGAGGACAGGTTGAGCACTGAAGCTTTCTTT.

CDR3 nucleotides: TGTGCCAGCAGCTTAGATAGCGAGCAGTACTTC. Its translation: CASSLDSEQYF. The V and J genes are TRBV7-2 and TRBJ2-7; D is undetermined. In germline, CDR1 is SGHTA, CDR2 FQGNSA. V was clipped by 1 base and J by 6 bases, with 4 bases between them. This CDR3 comprises 11 residues.

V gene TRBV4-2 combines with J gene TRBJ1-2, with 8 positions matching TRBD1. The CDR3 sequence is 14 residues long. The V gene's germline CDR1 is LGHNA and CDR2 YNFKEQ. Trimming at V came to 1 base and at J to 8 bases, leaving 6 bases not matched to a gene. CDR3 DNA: TGTGCCAGCAGCCAAGTGGACAGGGTCGAAGGCTACACCTTC. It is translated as CASSQVDRVEGYTF.

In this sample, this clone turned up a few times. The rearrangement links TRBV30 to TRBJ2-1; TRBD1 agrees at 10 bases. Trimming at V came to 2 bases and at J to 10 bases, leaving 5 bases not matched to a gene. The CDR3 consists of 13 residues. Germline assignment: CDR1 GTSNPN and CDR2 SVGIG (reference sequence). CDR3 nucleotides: TGTGCCTGGAGTAGACAGGGGGCGGGGGAGCAGTTCTTC. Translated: CAWSRQGAGEQFF.